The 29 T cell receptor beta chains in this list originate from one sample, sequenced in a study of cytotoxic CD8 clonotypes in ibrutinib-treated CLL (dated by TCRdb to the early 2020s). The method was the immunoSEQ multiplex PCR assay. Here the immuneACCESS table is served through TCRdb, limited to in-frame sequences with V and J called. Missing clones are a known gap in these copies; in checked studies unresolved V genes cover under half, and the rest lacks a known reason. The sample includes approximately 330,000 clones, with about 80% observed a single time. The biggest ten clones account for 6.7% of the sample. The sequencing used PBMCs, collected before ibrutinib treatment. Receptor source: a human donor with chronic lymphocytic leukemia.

The CDR3 coding sequence is TGTGCCAGCAGCACAGGGTTTTCCTACGAGCAGTACTTC. Translated, it gives CASSTGFSYEQYF. V usage is TRBV27 and J usage is TRBJ2-7; TRBD1 might be the D (6 bases). CDR3 length: 13 amino acids. The V gene lost 6 bases and the J gene lost 1 base, with 10 bases spanning the gap. CDR1 is MNHEY and CDR2 is SMNVEV in the germline V gene (reference sequence).

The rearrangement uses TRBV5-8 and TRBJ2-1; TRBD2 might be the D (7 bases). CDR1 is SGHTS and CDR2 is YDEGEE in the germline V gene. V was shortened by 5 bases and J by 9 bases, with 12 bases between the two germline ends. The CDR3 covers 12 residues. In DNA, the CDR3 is TGTGCCAGCAGACCGAGGGGGGGTGAGCAGTTCTTC. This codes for CASRPRGGEQFF. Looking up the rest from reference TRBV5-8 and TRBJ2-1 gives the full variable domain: EAGVTQSPTHLIKTRGQQATLRCSPISGHTSVYWYQQALGLGLQFLLWYDEGEERNRGNFPPRFSGRQFPNYSSELNVNALELEDSALYLCASRPRGGEQFFGPGTRLTVL.

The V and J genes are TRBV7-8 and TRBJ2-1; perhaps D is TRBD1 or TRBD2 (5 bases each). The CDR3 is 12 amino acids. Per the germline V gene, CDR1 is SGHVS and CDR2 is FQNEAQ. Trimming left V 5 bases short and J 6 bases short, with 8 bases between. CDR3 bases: TGTGCCAGCAGCCAAGGGACCAATGAGCAGTTCTTC. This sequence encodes CASSQGTNEQFF.

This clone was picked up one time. CDR3 coding DNA: TGTGCCAGCTTACCGACTAGCGGGAGCTCCTACAATGAGCAGTTCTTC. It yields the protein CASLPTSGSSYNEQFF. The rearrangement uses TRBV19 and TRBJ2-1; TRBD2 agrees at 12 bases. This CDR3 is 16 amino acids long. Looked up from germline, CDR1 is LNHDA and CDR2 is SQIVND (reference sequence). Trimming removed 9 bases from V and 0 bases from J; junction bases left unmatched: 6.

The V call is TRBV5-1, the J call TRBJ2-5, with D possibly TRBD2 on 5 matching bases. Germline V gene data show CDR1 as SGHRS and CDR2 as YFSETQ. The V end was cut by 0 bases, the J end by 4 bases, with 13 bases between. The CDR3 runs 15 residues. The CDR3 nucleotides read TGCGCCAGCAGCTTGGAGGCACTAGGTCGAGAGACCCAGTACTTC. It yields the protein CASSLEALGRETQYF.

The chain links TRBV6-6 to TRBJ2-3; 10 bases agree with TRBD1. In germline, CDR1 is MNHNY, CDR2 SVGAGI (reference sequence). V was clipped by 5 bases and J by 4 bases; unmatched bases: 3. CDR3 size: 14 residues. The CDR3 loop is CASSRDRGSDTQYF. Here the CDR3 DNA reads TGTGCCAGCAGTCGGGACAGGGGTTCAGATACGCAGTATTTT.

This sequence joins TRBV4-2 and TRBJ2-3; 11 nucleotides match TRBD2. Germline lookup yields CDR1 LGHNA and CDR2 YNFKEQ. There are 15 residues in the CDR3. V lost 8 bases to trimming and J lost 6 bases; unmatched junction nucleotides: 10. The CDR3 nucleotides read TGTGCCAGCGGAATAGCGGGAGGGCTCAGGGATACGCAGTATTTT. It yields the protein CASGIAGGLRDTQYF.

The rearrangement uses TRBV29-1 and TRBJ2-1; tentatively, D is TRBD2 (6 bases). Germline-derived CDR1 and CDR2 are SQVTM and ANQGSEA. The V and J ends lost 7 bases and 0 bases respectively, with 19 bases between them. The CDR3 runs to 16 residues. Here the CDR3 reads CSGLGGGKSSYNEQFF. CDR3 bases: TGCAGCGGACTTGGAGGAGGGAAAAGCTCCTACAATGAGCAGTTCTTC.

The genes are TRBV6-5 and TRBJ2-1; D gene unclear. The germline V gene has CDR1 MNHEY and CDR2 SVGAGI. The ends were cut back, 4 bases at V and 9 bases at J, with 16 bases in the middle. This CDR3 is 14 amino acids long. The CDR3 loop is CASSSHNGDGEQFF. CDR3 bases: TGTGCCAGCAGTTCCCACAACGGAGACGGTGAGCAGTTCTTC.

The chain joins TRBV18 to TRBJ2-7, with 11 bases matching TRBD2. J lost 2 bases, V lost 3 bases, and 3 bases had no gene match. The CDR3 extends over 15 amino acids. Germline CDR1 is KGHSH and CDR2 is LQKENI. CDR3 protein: CASSPASGRPYEQYF. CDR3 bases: TGTGCCAGCTCACCGGCTAGCGGGAGGCCCTACGAGCAGTACTTC.

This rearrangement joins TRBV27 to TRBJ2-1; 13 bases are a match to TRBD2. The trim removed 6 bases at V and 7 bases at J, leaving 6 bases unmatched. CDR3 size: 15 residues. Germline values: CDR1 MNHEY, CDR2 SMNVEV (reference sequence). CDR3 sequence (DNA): TGTGCCAGCAGCTTGACTAGCGGGAGGCTTAATGAGCAGTTCTTC. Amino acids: CASSLTSGRLNEQFF.

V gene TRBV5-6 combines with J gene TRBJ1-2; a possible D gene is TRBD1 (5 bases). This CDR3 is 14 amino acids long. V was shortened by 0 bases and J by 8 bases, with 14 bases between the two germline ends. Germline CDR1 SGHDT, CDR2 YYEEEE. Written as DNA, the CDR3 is TGTGCCAGCAGCTTGGCTTCAGGGTATCGCGGCTACACCTTC. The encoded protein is CASSLASGYRGYTF.

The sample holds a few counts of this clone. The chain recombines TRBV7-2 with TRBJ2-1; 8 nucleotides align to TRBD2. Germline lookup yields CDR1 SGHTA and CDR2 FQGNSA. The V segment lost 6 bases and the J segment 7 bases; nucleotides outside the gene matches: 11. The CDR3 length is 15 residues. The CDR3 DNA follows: TGTGCCAGCAGTAGGATTAGCGGGAACGGGAATGAGCAGTTCTTC. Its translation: CASSRISGNGNEQFF.

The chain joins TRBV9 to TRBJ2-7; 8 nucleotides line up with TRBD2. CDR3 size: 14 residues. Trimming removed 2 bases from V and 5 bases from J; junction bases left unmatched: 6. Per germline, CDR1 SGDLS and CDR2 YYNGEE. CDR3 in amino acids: CASSVLAGSHEQYF. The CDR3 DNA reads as TGTGCCAGCAGCGTTCTAGCGGGCAGCCACGAGCAGTACTTC.

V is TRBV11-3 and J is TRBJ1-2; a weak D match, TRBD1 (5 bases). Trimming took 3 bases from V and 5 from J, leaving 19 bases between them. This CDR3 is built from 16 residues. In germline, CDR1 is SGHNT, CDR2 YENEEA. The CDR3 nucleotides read TGTGCCAGCAGCTTCCAGCAGGGAGGGGTAAGGTATGGCTACACCTTC. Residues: CASSFQQGGVRYGYTF. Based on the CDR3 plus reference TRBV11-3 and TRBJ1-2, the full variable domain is EAGVVQSPRYKIIEKKQPVAFWCNPISGHNTLYWYLQNLGQGPELLIRYENEEAVDDSQLPKDRFSAERLKGVDSTLKIQPAELGDSAVYLCASSFQQGGVRYGYTFGSGTRLTVV.

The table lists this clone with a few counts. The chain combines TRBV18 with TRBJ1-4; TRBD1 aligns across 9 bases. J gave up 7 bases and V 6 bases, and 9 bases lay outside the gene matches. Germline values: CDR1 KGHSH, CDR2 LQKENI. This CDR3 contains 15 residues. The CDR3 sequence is CASSSIGDRVEKLFF. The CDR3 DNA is TGTGCCAGCTCTTCAATCGGGGACAGGGTTGAAAAACTGTTTTTT. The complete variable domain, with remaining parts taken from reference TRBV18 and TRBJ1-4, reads NAGVMQNPRHLVRRRGQEARLRCSPMKGHSHVYWYRQLPEEGLKFMVYLQKENIIDESGMPKERFSAEFPKEGPSILRIQQVVRGDSAAYFCASSSIGDRVEKLFFGSGTQLSVL.

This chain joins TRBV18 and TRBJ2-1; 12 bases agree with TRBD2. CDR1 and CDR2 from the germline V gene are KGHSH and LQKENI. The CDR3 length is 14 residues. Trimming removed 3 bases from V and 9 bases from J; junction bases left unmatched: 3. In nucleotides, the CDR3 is TGTGCCAGCTCACCCTGGACTAGCGGGGTTGAGCAGTTCTTC. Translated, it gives CASSPWTSGVEQFF.

The chain's CDR3 is CASSLLRASNTGELFF. The CDR3 coding sequence is TGTGCCAGCAGCTTGTTGAGGGCTTCGAACACCGGGGAGCTGTTTTTT. This chain connects TRBV5-8 to TRBJ2-2, with D possibly TRBD2 on 5 matching bases. Germline CDR1 reads SGHTS; CDR2 reads YDEGEE. This CDR3 comprises 16 residues. V shed 1 base and J shed 0 bases, with 10 bases lying between them.

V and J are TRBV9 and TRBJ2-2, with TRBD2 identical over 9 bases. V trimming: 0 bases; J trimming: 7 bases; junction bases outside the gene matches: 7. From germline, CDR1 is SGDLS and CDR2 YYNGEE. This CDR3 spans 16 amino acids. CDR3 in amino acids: CASSVGRGRVNGELFF. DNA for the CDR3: TGTGCCAGCAGCGTAGGTCGCGGGAGGGTCAACGGGGAGCTGTTTTTT. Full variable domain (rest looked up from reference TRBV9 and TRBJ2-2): DSGVTQTPKHLITATGQRVTLRCSPRSGDLSVYWYQQSLDQGLQFLIQYYNGEERAKGNILERFSAQQFPDLHSELNLSSLELGDSALYFCASSVGRGRVNGELFFGEGSRLTVL.

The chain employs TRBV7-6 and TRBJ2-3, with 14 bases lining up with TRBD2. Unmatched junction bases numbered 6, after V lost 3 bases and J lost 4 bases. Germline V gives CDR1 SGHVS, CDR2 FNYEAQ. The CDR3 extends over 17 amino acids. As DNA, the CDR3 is TGTGCCAGCAGCTTGGGGACTAGCGGGAGATTCCCAGATACGCAGTATTTT. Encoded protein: CASSLGTSGRFPDTQYF.

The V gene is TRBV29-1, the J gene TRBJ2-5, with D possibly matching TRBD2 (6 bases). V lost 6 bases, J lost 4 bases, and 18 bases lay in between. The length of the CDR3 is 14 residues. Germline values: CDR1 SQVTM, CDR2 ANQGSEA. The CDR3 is CSVEGFFRVETQYF. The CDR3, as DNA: TGCAGCGTGGAGGGGTTTTTCAGGGTAGAGACCCAGTACTTC.

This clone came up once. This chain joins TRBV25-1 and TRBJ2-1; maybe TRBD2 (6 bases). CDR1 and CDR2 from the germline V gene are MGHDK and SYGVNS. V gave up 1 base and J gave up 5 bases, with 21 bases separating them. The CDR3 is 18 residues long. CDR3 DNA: TGTGCCAGCAGTGAATTTTTGACTAGTACTTCTTTCCACAATGAGCAGTTCTTC. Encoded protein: CASSEFLTSTSFHNEQFF.

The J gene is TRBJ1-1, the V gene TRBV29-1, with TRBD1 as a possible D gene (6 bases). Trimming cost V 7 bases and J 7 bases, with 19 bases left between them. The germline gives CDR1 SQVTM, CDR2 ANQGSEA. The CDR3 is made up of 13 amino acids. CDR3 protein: CSGDLRGSGEAFF. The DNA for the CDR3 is TGCAGCGGAGACCTGAGGGGGAGTGGTGAAGCTTTCTTT. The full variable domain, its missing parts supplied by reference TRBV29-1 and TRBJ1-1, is SAVISQKPSRDICQRGTSLTIQCQVDSQVTMMFWYRQQPGQSLTLIATANQGSEATYESGFVIDKFPISRPNLTFSTLTVSNMSPEDSSIYLCSGDLRGSGEAFFGQGTRLTVV.

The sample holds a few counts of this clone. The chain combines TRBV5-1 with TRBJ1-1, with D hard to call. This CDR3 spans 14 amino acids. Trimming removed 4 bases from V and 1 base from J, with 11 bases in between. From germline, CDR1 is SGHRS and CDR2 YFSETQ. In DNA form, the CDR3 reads TGCGCCAGCAGCCGTGACGGGAGGAACACTGAAGCTTTCTTT. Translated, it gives CASSRDGRNTEAFF.

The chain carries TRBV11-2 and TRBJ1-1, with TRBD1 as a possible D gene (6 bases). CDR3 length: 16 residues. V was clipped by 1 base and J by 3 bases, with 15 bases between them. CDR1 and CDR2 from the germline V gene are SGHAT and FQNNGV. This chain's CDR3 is CASSLVGRGGDTEAFF. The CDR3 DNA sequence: TGTGCCAGCAGCTTAGTGGGCAGGGGTGGGGACACTGAAGCTTTCTTT.

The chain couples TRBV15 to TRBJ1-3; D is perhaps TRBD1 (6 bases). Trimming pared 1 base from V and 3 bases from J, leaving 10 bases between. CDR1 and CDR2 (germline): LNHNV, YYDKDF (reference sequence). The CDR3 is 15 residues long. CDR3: CATSRGGGVGNTIYF. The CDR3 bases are TGTGCCACCAGCAGAGGAGGGGGGGTTGGAAACACCATATATTTT.

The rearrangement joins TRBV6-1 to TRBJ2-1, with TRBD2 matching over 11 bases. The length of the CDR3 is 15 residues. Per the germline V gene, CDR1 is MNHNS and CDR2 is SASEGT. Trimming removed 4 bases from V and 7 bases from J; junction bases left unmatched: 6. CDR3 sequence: CASSGSGRGWNEQFF. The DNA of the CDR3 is TGTGCCAGCAGTGGTAGCGGGAGGGGTTGGAATGAGCAGTTCTTC.

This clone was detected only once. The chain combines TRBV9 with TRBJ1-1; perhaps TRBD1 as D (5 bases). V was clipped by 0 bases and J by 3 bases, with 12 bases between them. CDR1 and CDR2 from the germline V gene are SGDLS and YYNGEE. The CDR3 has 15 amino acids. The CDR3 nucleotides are TGTGCCAGCAGCGTAGTGGGGGACGGTTACACTGAAGCTTTCTTT. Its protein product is CASSVVGDGYTEAFF.

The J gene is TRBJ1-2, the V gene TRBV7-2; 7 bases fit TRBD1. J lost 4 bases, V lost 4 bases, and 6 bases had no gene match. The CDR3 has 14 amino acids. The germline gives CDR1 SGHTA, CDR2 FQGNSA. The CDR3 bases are TGTGCCAGCAGCTACCGGGACAGATCCTATGGCTACACCTTC. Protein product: CASSYRDRSYGYTF.